The text below deals with one TCR beta chain. The CDR3 loop spans 13 amino acids. V gave up 3 bases and J gave up 13 bases, with 18 bases separating them. From germline, CDR1 is SGHRS and CDR2 YFSETQ. This sample was taken from a study of blood T cell repertoires in COVID-19. As for the study in general: Researchers got acute and convalescent COVID-19 samples from the United States, Italy and Spain. Nucleic acid was either cDNA or gDNA, and it came from T cells, B-cell-depleted T cells, or PBMCs.

Authors' processing steps: The authors estimated nucleated cell counts from reference gene primer amplification. Sequenced by immunoSEQ multiplex PCR; TCRdb stores in-frame clones only, minus some. V and J calls and clone size are given by that table; D and trimming were obtained from the DNA. The sample shows 400,000 or so clones, roughly 90% of them seen only once. The Seattle site enrolled patients during active infection and followed them longitudinally. The clonotype comes from a woman between 40 and 50 years old with COVID-19, enrolled during active disease. The rearrangement links TRBV5-1 to TRBJ2-3; a weak D match, TRBD1 (5 bases). The sequenced material came from peripheral blood. CDR3 sequence reads: CASSSRQSPREYF. Here the CDR3 DNA reads TGCGCCAGCAGCTCCCGACAGTCCCCCCGGGAGTATTTT.